This T cell receptor (beta chain) is from a study of blood T cell repertoires in COVID-19. Original methodology: It was from reference gene primer amplification that nucleated cell counts were estimated. The table came from immunoSEQ multiplex PCR; TCRdb's copy has only in-frame clones and leaves some out. V, J and clone size were drawn from that table, and D and trimming were deduced from the DNA. Of about 55,000 clones listed, approximately 89% are singletons. V lost 3 bases and J lost 3; bases outside the gene matches: 4. Germline V CDR1 and CDR2: SGHVS, FQNEAQ. The CDR3 runs to 14 residues. The clonotype was recovered from a human donor in a cohort sampled during active COVID-19. Sequenced sample: peripheral blood. The chain has TRBV7-8 and TRBJ2-7; 8 bases line up with TRBD2. The CDR3 coding sequence is TGTGCCAGCAGCTTCCGACTAGCGAACTACGAGCAGTACTTC. Its protein is CASSFRLANYEQYF.